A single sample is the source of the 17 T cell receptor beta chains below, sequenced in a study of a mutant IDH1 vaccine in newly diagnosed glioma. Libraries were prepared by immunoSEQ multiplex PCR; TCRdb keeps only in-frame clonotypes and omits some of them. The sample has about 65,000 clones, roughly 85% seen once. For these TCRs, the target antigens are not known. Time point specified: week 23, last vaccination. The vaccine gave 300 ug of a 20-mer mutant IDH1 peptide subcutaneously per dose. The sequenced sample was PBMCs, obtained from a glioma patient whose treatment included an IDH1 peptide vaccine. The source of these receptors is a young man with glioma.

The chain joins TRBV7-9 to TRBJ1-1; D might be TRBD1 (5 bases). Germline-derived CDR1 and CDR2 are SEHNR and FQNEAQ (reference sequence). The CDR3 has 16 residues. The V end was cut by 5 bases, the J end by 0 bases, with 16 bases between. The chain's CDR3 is CASSTRPGPMNTEAFF. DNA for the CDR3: TGTGCCAGCAGCACACGACCGGGACCGATGAACACTGAAGCTTTCTTT.

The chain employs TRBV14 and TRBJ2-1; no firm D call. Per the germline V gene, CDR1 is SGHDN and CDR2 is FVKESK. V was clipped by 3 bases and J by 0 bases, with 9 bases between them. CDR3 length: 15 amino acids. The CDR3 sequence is CASSHGSFSYNEQFF. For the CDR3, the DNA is TGTGCCAGCAGCCACGGGTCCTTCTCCTACAATGAGCAGTTCTTC.

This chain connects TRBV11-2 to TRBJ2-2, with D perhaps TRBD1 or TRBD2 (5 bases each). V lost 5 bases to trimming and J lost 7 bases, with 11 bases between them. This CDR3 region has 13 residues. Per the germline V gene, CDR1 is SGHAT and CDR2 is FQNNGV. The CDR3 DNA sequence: TGTGCCAGCAGCCCTAGGGACGACGGGGAGCTGTTTTTT. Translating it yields CASSPRDDGELFF. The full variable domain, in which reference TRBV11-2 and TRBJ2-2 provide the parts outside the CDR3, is EAGVAQSPRYKIIEKRQSVAFWCNPISGHATLYWYQQILGQGPKLLIQFQNNGVVDDSQLPKDRFSAERLKGVDSTLKIQPAKLEDSAVYLCASSPRDDGELFFGEGSRLTVL.

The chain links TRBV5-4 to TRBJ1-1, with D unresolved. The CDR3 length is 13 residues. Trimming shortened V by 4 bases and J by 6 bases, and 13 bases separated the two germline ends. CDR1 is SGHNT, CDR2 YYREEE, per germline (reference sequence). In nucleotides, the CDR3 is TGTGCCAGCAGCCGCCCCGAGGGCGCTGAAGCTTTCTTT. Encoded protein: CASSRPEGAEAFF.

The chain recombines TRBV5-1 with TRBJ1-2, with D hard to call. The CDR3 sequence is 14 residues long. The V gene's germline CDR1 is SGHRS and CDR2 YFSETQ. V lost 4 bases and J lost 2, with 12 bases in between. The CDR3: CASSPIQSNYGYTF. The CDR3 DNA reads TGCGCCAGCAGCCCAATACAGAGCAACTATGGCTACACCTTC.

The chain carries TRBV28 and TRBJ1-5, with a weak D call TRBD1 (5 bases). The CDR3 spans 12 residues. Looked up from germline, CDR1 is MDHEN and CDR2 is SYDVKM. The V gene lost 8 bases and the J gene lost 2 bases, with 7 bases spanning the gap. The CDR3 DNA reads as TGTGCCAGCGGGGCGGGCAATCAGCCCCAGCATTTT. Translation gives CASGAGNQPQHF. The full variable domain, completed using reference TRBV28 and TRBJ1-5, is DVKVTQSSRYLVKRTGEKVFLECVQDMDHENMFWYRQDPGLGLRLIYFSYDVKMKEKGDIPEGYSVSREKKERFSLILESASTNQTSMYLCASGAGNQPQHFGDGTRLSIL.

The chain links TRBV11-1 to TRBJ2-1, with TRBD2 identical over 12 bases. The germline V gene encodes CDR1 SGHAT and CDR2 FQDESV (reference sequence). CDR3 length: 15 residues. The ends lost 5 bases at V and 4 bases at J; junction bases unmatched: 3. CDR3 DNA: TGTGCCAGCAGCCGCACTAGCGGGGGGTACAATGAGCAGTTCTTC. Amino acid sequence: CASSRTSGGYNEQFF.

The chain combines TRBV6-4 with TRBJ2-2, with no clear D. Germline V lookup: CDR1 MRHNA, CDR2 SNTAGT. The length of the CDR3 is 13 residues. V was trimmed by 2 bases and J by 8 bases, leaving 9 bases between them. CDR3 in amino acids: CASSDGESGELFF. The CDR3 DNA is TGTGCCAGCAGTGACGGGGAATCTGGGGAGCTGTTTTTT.

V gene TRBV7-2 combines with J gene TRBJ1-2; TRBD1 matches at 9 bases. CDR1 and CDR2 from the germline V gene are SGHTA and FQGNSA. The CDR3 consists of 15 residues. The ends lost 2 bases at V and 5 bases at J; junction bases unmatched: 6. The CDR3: CASSLLGQGSYGYTF. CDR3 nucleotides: TGTGCCAGCAGCTTATTGGGACAGGGAAGTTATGGCTACACCTTC.

CDR3 in DNA: TGTGCCAGCAGCGAGGGGGGGTTCACCGGGGAGCTGTTTTTT. Its translation: CASSEGGFTGELFF. The chain combines TRBV9 with TRBJ2-2, with D possibly TRBD2 on 7 matching bases. The CDR3 is 14 amino acids. V was shortened by 3 bases and J by 4 bases, with 10 bases between the two germline ends. Germline V gene lookup returns CDR1 SGDLS and CDR2 YYNGEE.

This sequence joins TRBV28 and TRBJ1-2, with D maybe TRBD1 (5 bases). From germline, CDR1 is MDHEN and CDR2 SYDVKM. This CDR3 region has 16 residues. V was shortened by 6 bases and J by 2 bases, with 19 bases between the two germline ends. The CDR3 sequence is CASRPPGGPRNYGYTF. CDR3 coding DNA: TGTGCCAGCAGGCCGCCGGGGGGACCTCGAAACTATGGCTACACCTTC.

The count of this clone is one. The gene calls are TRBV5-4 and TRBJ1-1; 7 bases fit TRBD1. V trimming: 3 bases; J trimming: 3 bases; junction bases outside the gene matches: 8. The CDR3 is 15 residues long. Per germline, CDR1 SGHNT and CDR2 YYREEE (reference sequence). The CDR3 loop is CASSSDRVSYTEAFF. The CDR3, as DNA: TGTGCCAGCAGCTCCGACAGGGTTTCGTACACTGAAGCTTTCTTT.

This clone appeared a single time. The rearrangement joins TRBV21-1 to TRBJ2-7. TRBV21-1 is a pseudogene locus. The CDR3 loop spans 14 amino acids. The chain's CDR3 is CASSPGGLPYEQYF. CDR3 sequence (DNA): TGTGCCAGCAGCCCTGGGGGGCTCCCCTACGAGCAGTACTTC.

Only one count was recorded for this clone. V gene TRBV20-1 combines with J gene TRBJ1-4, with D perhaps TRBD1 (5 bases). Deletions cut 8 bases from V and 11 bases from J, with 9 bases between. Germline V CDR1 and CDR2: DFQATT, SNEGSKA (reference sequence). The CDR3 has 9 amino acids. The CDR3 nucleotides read TGCAGTCCCGGGGGGAAACTGTTTTTT. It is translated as CSPGGKLFF.

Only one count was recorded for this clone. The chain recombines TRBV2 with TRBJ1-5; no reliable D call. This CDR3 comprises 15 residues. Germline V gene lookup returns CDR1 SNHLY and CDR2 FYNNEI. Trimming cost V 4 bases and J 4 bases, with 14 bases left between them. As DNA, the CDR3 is TGTGCCAGCAGTGTCCGGACCCGGGAGAATCAGCCCCAGCATTTT. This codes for CASSVRTRENQPQHF.

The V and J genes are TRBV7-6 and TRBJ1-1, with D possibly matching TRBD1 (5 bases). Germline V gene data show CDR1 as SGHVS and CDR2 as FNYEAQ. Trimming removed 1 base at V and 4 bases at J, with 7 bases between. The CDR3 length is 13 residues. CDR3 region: CASSLGQRTEAFF. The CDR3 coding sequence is TGTGCCAGCAGCTTAGGACAGCGCACTGAAGCTTTCTTT. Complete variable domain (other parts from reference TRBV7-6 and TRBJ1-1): GAGVSQSPRYKVTKRGQDVALRCDPISGHVSLYWYRQALGQGPEFLTYFNYEAQQDKSGLPNDRFSAERPEGSISTLTIQRTEQRDSAMYRCASSLGQRTEAFFGQGTRLTVV.

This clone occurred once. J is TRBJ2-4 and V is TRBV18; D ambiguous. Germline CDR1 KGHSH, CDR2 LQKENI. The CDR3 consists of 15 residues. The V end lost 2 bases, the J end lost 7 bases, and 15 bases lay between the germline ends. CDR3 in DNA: TGTGCCAGCTCACCAACCGACGATGGTTCGAACATTCAGTACTTC. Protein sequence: CASSPTDDGSNIQYF.